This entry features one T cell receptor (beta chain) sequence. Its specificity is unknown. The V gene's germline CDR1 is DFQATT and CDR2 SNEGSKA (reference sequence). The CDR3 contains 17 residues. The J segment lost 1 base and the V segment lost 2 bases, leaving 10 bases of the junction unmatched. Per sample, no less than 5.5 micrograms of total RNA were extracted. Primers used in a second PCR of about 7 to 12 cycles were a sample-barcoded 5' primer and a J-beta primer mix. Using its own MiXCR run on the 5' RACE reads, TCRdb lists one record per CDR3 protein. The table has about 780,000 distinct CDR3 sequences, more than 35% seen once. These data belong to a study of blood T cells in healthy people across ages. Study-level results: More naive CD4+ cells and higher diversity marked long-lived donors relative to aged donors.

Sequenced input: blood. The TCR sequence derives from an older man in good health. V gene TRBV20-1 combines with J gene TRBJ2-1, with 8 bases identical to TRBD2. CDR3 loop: CSARTGLVGVSYNEQFF. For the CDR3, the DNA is TGCAGTGCTAGAACGGGACTAGTGGGAGTTTCCTACAATGAGCAGTTCTTC.